The 23 T cell receptor beta chains reported below all come from one sample, sequenced in a study of blood T cell repertoires in COVID-19. Sequencing used immunoSEQ multiplex PCR; TCRdb keeps in-frame clones, though not all of them. The repertoire consists of over 300,000 clones, with over 75% occurring once and the leading ten covering roughly 7%. Sequences were obtained from peripheral blood. The receptor set was obtained from a human donor in a cohort sampled during active COVID-19.

This rearrangement joins TRBV24-1 to TRBJ2-1; a possible D gene is TRBD1 (7 bases). The germline gives CDR1 KGHDR, CDR2 SFDVKD. Trimming took off 11 bases at V and 5 bases at J, with 18 bases between the two ends. CDR3 length: 14 residues. This CDR3 is CAIQGGRIDNEQFF. DNA for the CDR3: TGTGCCATTCAGGGGGGCCGGATAGACAATGAGCAGTTCTTC.

The V gene is TRBV7-2, the J gene TRBJ2-5; 10 positions agree with TRBD2. Germline loops: CDR1 SGHTA, CDR2 FQGNSA. V gave up 6 bases and J gave up 3 bases; unmatched junction bases: 7. This CDR3 region has 15 residues. CDR3 bases: TGTGCCAGCAGTTCCTATAGCGGGGGGAAAGAGACCCAGTACTTC. Protein: CASSSYSGGKETQYF.

The chain couples TRBV30 to TRBJ1-6; 12 bases match TRBD1. J was trimmed by 8 bases and V by 3 bases; bases with no gene match: 2. The CDR3 contains 14 residues. Germline V lookup: CDR1 GTSNPN, CDR2 SVGIG (reference sequence). The CDR3 DNA is TGTGCCTGGAGCGGGACAGGGGGCCATTCACCCCTCCACTTT. This encodes CAWSGTGGHSPLHF.

The V gene is TRBV24-1, the J gene TRBJ1-2; D is uncertain. The CDR3 length is 13 residues. Trimming removed 3 bases from V and 4 bases from J, with 8 bases in between. Looked up from germline, CDR1 is KGHDR and CDR2 is SFDVKD. The CDR3, as DNA: TGTGCCACCAGTGATGGCTCCCCCTATGGCTACACCTTC. It codes for CATSDGSPYGYTF.

The chain employs TRBV18 and TRBJ1-5; D is perhaps TRBD1 (6 bases). This CDR3 contains 15 residues. The V end was cut by 4 bases, the J end by 4 bases, with 14 bases between. Germline-derived CDR1 and CDR2 are KGHSH and LQKENI. CDR3 sequence reads: CASSLLGTPNQPQHF. The CDR3 DNA is TGTGCCAGCTCACTCTTAGGGACACCTAATCAGCCCCAGCATTTT.

J is TRBJ1-1 and V is TRBV6-4; D uncertain. V lost 3 bases and J 3 bases, leaving 8 bases between the germline ends. From germline, CDR1 is MRHNA and CDR2 SNTAGT. This CDR3 has 13 amino acids. The CDR3 nucleotides read TGTGCCAGCAGTGATTCCAGATACACTGAAGCTTTCTTT. It is translated as CASSDSRYTEAFF.

The rearrangement joins TRBV12-5 to TRBJ2-3; 8 bases are a match to TRBD1. The ends lost 8 bases at V and 5 bases at J; junction bases unmatched: 6. Germline V gives CDR1 LGHNT, CDR2 FRNRAP. The CDR3 sequence is 13 residues long. The CDR3 DNA is TGTGCTAGTTGGGCAGGGGGCCGAGATACGCAGTATTTT. Its translation: CASWAGGRDTQYF.

This rearrangement joins TRBV18 to TRBJ1-1, with D tentatively TRBD1 (5 bases). Germline V gives CDR1 KGHSH, CDR2 LQKENI. The CDR3 covers 14 residues. Between the trimmed V and J ends, which lost 2 bases and 0 bases, there was a span of 7 bases. The CDR3 sequence is CASSPDRLNTEAFF. CDR3 nucleotide sequence: TGTGCCAGCTCACCAGACAGACTGAACACTGAAGCTTTCTTT.

V and J are TRBV25-1 and TRBJ2-7, with a possible D match to TRBD1 (5 bases). The V end was cut by 4 bases, the J end by 4 bases, with 14 bases between. Germline values: CDR1 MGHDK, CDR2 SYGVNS. The CDR3 is 14 amino acids. DNA of the CDR3: TGTGCCAGCAGTGGGCAGGGCAGCCCATACGAGCAGTACTTC. As protein: CASSGQGSPYEQYF.

This clone was observed a single time. The gene calls are TRBV10-1 and TRBJ2-1; 11 bases fit TRBD2. The trim removed 7 bases at V and 4 bases at J, leaving 12 bases unmatched. The CDR3 contains 17 residues. CDR1 WNHNN and CDR2 SYGVQD come from the germline V gene (reference sequence). The CDR3 protein is CASTLRGLAGGYNEQFF. In DNA, the CDR3 is TGCGCCAGCACCTTAAGGGGTCTAGCGGGGGGTTACAATGAGCAGTTCTTC.

This clone was counted a few times. V is TRBV5-6 and J is TRBJ1-6, with TRBD1 matching over 8 bases. From germline, CDR1 is SGHDT and CDR2 YYEEEE. The CDR3 is 16 residues long. After removal of 6 bases from V and 0 bases from J, the junction contained 5 bases not matched to a gene. The DNA for the CDR3 is TGTGCCAGCAAAAACGACAGGGGCTCCTATAATTCACCCCTCCACTTT. Translating it yields CASKNDRGSYNSPLHF.

The chain employs TRBV5-4 and TRBJ1-2; D not resolved. The V and J ends lost 4 bases and 6 bases respectively, with 13 bases between them. The CDR3 sequence is 13 residues long. Germline CDR1 is SGHNT and CDR2 is YYREEE (reference sequence). This CDR3 reads CASSRSERDGYTF. In DNA form, the CDR3 reads TGTGCCAGCAGCCGGTCGGAGCGGGATGGCTACACCTTC.

The J gene is TRBJ2-2, the V gene TRBV29-1; D not resolved. This CDR3 is built from 14 residues. V lost 7 bases to trimming and J lost 7 bases, with 19 bases between them. The V gene's germline CDR1 is SQVTM and CDR2 ANQGSEA. CDR3 DNA: TGCAGCGCTAGACATGGTATTTCCTACGGGGAGCTGTTTTTT. This sequence encodes CSARHGISYGELFF.

The rearrangement links TRBV7-9 to TRBJ2-7; the match to TRBD2 covers 14 bases. CDR3 length: 14 amino acids. CDR1 is SEHNR, CDR2 FQNEAQ, per germline (reference sequence). Losses at the gene ends were 6 bases for V and 5 bases for J; bases not matched to a gene: 3. The CDR3 DNA sequence: TGTGCCAGCAGGAGGACTAGCGGGGGGAACGAGCAGTACTTC. Protein product: CASRRTSGGNEQYF.

The V and J genes are TRBV9 and TRBJ2-2; D uncertain. Germline CDR1 SGDLS, CDR2 YYNGEE. Deletions cut 3 bases from V and 1 base from J, with 10 bases between. This CDR3 contains 15 residues. CDR3 sequence (DNA): TGTGCCAGCAGCGCACACCAGGAGAACACCGGGGAGCTGTTTTTT. Protein product: CASSAHQENTGELFF.

The chain uses TRBV29-1 and TRBJ1-1, with D maybe TRBD1 (5 bases). Trimming left V 5 bases short and J 0 bases short, with 13 bases between. Germline V gene lookup returns CDR1 SQVTM and CDR2 ANQGSEA. The CDR3 spans 14 residues. For the CDR3, the DNA is TGCAGCGTTTCGTCTGACAGCCTGAACACTGAAGCTTTCTTT. This codes for CSVSSDSLNTEAFF.

Here the CDR3 reads CASSLEGEPQHF. CDR3 sequence (DNA): TGTGCCAGCAGCTTAGAGGGGGAGCCCCAGCATTTT. The chain recombines TRBV7-9 with TRBJ1-5; D might be TRBD1 (6 bases). This CDR3 comprises 12 residues. Germline V gene sequence: CDR1 SEHNR, CDR2 FQNEAQ (reference sequence). V was cut by 1 base and J by 8 bases, with 6 bases left in between.

The chain couples TRBV12-3 or TRBV12-4 to TRBJ2-1; 7 bases fit TRBD2. CDR3 length: 12 residues. Losses at the gene ends were 3 bases for V and 9 bases for J; bases not matched to a gene: 2. As DNA, the CDR3 is TGTGCCAGCAGTTTCGGGGGGAGTGAGCAGTTCTTC. Protein sequence: CASSFGGSEQFF.

V usage is TRBV11-2 and J usage is TRBJ2-3; no clear D gene. Germline-derived CDR1 and CDR2 are SGHAT and FQNNGV. The CDR3 loop spans 11 amino acids. V was pared by 4 bases and J by 5 bases, with 4 bases between. The CDR3 reads CASSSGDTQYF. CDR3 bases: TGTGCCAGCAGCTCGGGAGATACGCAGTATTTT.

This clone showed up just once. The gene calls are TRBV10-1 and TRBJ2-7; 8 nucleotides align to TRBD1. The CDR3 sequence is 16 residues long. V lost 2 bases to trimming and J lost 4 bases; unmatched junction nucleotides: 10. Germline V gives CDR1 WNHNN, CDR2 SYGVQD (reference sequence). For the CDR3, the DNA is TGCGCCAGCAGTGAGAGAGGACAGGGTCTAGGGTACGAGCAGTACTTC. The encoded protein is CASSERGQGLGYEQYF.

The rearrangement links TRBV4-2 to TRBJ1-6; TRBD1 matches at 10 bases. The CDR3 sequence is 17 residues long. The trim removed 0 bases at V and 10 bases at J, leaving 9 bases unmatched. CDR1 and CDR2 (germline): LGHNA, YNFKEQ. CDR3 region: CASSQDHRQGARSPLHF. CDR3 bases: TGTGCCAGCAGCCAAGATCACCGACAGGGGGCCAGGTCACCCCTCCACTTT.

This clone is a singleton in its sample. This chain connects TRBV5-6 to TRBJ1-5, with 8 nucleotides matching TRBD1. This CDR3 is 15 amino acids long. The germline V gene has CDR1 SGHDT and CDR2 YYEEEE. With V trimmed by 0 bases and J by 4 bases, 3 bases remained unmatched. The CDR3 protein is CASSLGDRRNQPQHF. The CDR3 DNA reads TGTGCCAGCAGCTTGGGGGACAGGAGAAATCAGCCCCAGCATTTT.

The chain couples TRBV2 to TRBJ1-1; D uncertain. V lost 1 base, J lost 2 bases, and 8 bases lay in between. The length of the CDR3 is 14 residues. Germline CDR1 reads SNHLY; CDR2 reads FYNNEI. The CDR3 DNA reads as TGTGCCAGCAGTGAAGGGGCAGTTAACACTGAAGCTTTCTTT. It translates to CASSEGAVNTEAFF.